This T cell receptor beta chain was recovered during a study of cytomegalovirus exposure and HLA in healthy donors. Study-level information: A later analysis reported the 120 or so validation repertoires used the same platform as the approximately 650 first-cohort repertoires. The study, taken as a whole, reports: It was found in a later analysis that first-cohort TCR clusters tended to co-occur in the roughly 120 validation repertoires. It was confirmed in vitro that three of the CMV-associated chains were specific for CMV antigens.

Sequencing used immunoSEQ multiplex PCR; TCRdb keeps in-frame clones, though not all of them. The sample includes 150,000 to 200,000 clones, roughly 86% seen only once; the top ten take 2% to 3%. This clone was recorded once. Its antigen is currently unknown. Material: PBMCs. This receptor was obtained from a man between 18 and 29 years old in good health and CMV-seropositive.

CDR3 region: CASWDRGKTYEQYF. The CDR3 DNA sequence: TGTGCCAGTTGGGACAGGGGAAAGACCTACGAGCAGTACTTC. This rearrangement joins TRBV6-5 to TRBJ2-7, with 10 bases lining up with TRBD1. The junction had 7 bases not matched to a gene; V was cut back by 9 bases and J by 2 bases. CDR1 and CDR2 from the germline V gene are MNHEY and SVGAGI. This CDR3 has 14 residues.